The rows below give T cell receptor beta chains drawn from one sample of a study of neurological immune-mediated disorders. TCRdb re-derived calls from the 5' RACE reads in MiXCR, one entry per CDR3 protein. The table has 78,000 or so distinct CDR3 sequences, 5% to 5.5% seen once. Sequenced material: PBMCs. Every receptor here comes from a woman aged 25 to 45 with multiple sclerosis. Both conserved end residues are part of each CDR3. D genes are given only for firm matches. A clone size is listed for some rows: how often the clone was seen (once, few, many), or a class if it is expanded.

16	TRBV20-1	TRBJ2-1	TRBD2	many	TGCAGTGCTAGAGATACAAAGCGGGAGGGCCTCAATGAGCAGTTCTTC	CSARDTKREGLNEQFF
14	TRBV6-6	TRBJ1-4	TRBD1	many	TGTGCCAGCAGTCGACAGGGAGGTGCAGAAAAACTGTTTTTT	CASSRQGGAEKLFF
14	TRBV5-1	TRBJ2-3	NA	many	TGCGCCAGCAGCTTGCGAGGGGCAACAGATACGCAGTATTTT	CASSLRGATDTQYF
13	TRBV10-3	TRBJ2-7	NA	many	TGTGCCATCAGTGATACGAAGGCGGACGAGCAGTACTTC	CAISDTKADEQYF
13	TRBV2	TRBJ1-2	TRBD1	many	TGTGCCAGCAGTGAAGAAGACAGGGTCGGCTACACCTTC	CASSEEDRVGYTF
12	TRBV6-5	TRBJ1-1	NA	many	TGTGCCAGCAGTTACTCTATCGGTGAAGCTTTCTTT	CASSYSIGEAFF
18	TRBV7-2	TRBJ2-5	TRBD2	many	TGTGCCAGCAGCTTAAAGTACAGGACTAGCGGCGGGTCGGAGACCCAGTACTTC	CASSLKYRTSGGSETQYF
13	TRBV20-1	TRBJ2-7	TRBD1	many	TGCAGTGCTACCAAGGACAGGAGTTACGAGCAGTACTTC	CSATKDRSYEQYF
14	TRBV7-2	TRBJ1-2	TRBD1	NA	TGTGCCAGCAGCGGGACAGCCACGGACTATGGCTACACCTTC	CASSGTATDYGYTF
19	TRBV3-1	TRBJ2-4	TRBD2	NA	TGTGCCAGCAGCCAAGAGGGGCTAGCGGGAGTACTAGCCAAAAACATTCAGTACTTC	CASSQEGLAGVLAKNIQYF
17	TRBV20-1	TRBJ2-1	NA	NA	TGCAGTGCGAGGAAACAGGGTGGTCCTAGGGCTACCAATGAGCAGTTCTTC	CSARKQGGPRATNEQFF
14	TRBV20-1	TRBJ2-7	NA	NA	TGCAGTGCTAGAGAACCTGTAAAGGGCTACGAGCAGTACTTC	CSAREPVKGYEQYF
16	TRBV9	TRBJ2-3	TRBD2	many	TGTGCCAGCAGCTATCCTAGCCCGGGGGGGGGAGATACGCAGTATTTT	CASSYPSPGGGDTQYF
14	TRBV20-1	TRBJ2-5	TRBD2	many	TGCAGTGCTCGAAGCGGGGGATCCGAGGAGACCCAGTACTTC	CSARSGGSEETQYF
15	TRBV11-2	TRBJ1-3	NA	many	TGTGCCAGCAGCTGGGGACGGAGCTCTGGAAACACCATATATTTT	CASSWGRSSGNTIYF
16	TRBV9	TRBJ2-3	TRBD2	many	TGTGCCAGCAGCCCCTTTAGCGGGGGATTCACAGATACGCAGTATTTT	CASSPFSGGFTDTQYF
13	TRBV6-5	TRBJ1-2	NA	few	TGTGCCAGCGGCGACATACCAGACTATGGCTACACCTTC	CASGDIPDYGYTF
17	TRBV5-1	TRBJ2-6	NA	many	TGCGCCAGCAGCTTGCTTGGGGCGGTCTCTGGGGCCAACGTCCTGACTTTC	CASSLLGAVSGANVLTF
15	TRBV5-6	TRBJ2-6	NA	many	TGTGCCAGCAGCTCGGACCCGGGGGGGGCCAACGTCCTGACTTTC	CASSSDPGGANVLTF
13	TRBV5-1	TRBJ1-2	NA	many	TGCGCCAGCAGCTTGGGACAGTTGGATGGCTACACCTTC	CASSLGQLDGYTF
17	TRBV20-1	TRBJ2-3	TRBD2	many	TGCAGTGCTAACGATCCGGGGACTCGAGGGAGGGTAGATACGCAGTATTTT	CSANDPGTRGRVDTQYF
17	TRBV5-6	TRBJ1-3	NA	few	TGTGCCAGCAGCTTTGCGGACGGAATCCTCTCTGGAAACACCATATATTTT	CASSFADGILSGNTIYF
13	TRBV28	TRBJ1-2	NA	many	TGTGCCAGCAGCTTCGGGGCCCTGTACGGCTACACCTTC	CASSFGALYGYTF
15	TRBV5-1	TRBJ2-1	TRBD2	many	TGCGCCAGCAGCCCCTTGGGACTAGCGGACAATGAGCAGTTCTTC	CASSPLGLADNEQFF
15	TRBV12-3/TRBV12-4	TRBJ2-5	NA	many	TGTGCCAGCAGTAGCCTGGGGCGCGGAGAAGAGACCCAGTACTTC	CASSSLGRGEETQYF
15	TRBV3-1	TRBJ2-1	TRBD2	many	TGTGCCAGCAGCCAAGGGACTAGCGGGAACAATGAGCAGTTCTTC	CASSQGTSGNNEQFF
13	TRBV2	TRBJ1-1	TRBD1	many	TGTGCCAGCAGGACCGACAGGGCGTCTGAAGCTTTCTTT	CASRTDRASEAFF
13	TRBV6-5	TRBJ2-3	NA	NA	TGTGCCAGCAGGGGGGCAATCACAGATACGCAGTATTTT	CASRGAITDTQYF
16	TRBV28	TRBJ1-6	NA	few	TGTGCCAGCAGTTTAATCCGGAGCTCCTATAATTCAACCCTCAACTTT	CASSLIRSSYNSTLNF
19	TRBV7-9	TRBJ2-4	NA	many	TGTGCCAGCAGCCCCCTGGGGGGACAATTTATCCTAGCCAAAAACATTCAGTACTTC	CASSPLGGQFILAKNIQYF
13	TRBV20-1	TRBJ2-3	NA	NA	TGCAGTGCTAGAACGTTGGGCACAGATACGCAGTATTTT	CSARTLGTDTQYF
16	TRBV25-1	TRBJ1-3	NA	many	TGTGCCAGCAGTGAATATGGAGGGTACGCTGGAAACACCATATATTTT	CASSEYGGYAGNTIYF
14	TRBV29-1	TRBJ2-1	NA	NA	TGCAGCGTTGAAGATTGGGGGTCCTACAATGAGCAGTTCTTC	CSVEDWGSYNEQFF
15	TRBV7-9	TRBJ2-3	NA	many	TGTGCCAGCAGCTCCTGGTTCCGAGGCACAGATACGCAGTATTTT	CASSSWFRGTDTQYF
16	TRBV5-1	TRBJ2-4	TRBD2	few	TGCGCCAGCAGACGGGGACTATTCGGGGCCAAAAACATTCAGTACTTC	CASRRGLFGAKNIQYF
12	TRBV28	TRBJ2-7	NA	NA	TGTGCCAGCAGTTTTTTTCCCCAGGAGCAGTACTTC	CASSFFPQEQYF
12	TRBV29-1	TRBJ1-2	TRBD1	many	TGCAGCGTCGACCGGGACAGGGTTGGCTACACCTTC	CSVDRDRVGYTF
14	TRBV10-3	TRBJ1-6	NA	NA	TGTGCCATCAGTGGGGGGGGGGATAATTCACCCCTCCACTTT	CAISGGGDNSPLHF
13	TRBV20-1	TRBJ2-2	NA	few	TGCAGTGGTCTGGGCCATACCACCGGGGAGCTGTTTTTT	CSGLGHTTGELFF
14	TRBV7-9	TRBJ2-5	TRBD2	many	TGTGCCATACGTGGCGGGAGGGGTGCAGAGACCCAGTACTTC	CAIRGGRGAETQYF
15	TRBV24-1	TRBJ2-1	TRBD1	many	TGTGCCACCAGCCCCCGGACAGGAGTTCCCAATGAGCAGTTCTTC	CATSPRTGVPNEQFF
12	TRBV5-5	TRBJ1-6	NA	few	TGTGCCAGCAGCCGTACGGGTTCACCCCTCCACTTT	CASSRTGSPLHF
16	TRBV3-1	TRBJ2-7	TRBD2	many	TGTGCCAGCAGCCAAGATCCTCGGACTAGGACCTACGAGCAGTACTTC	CASSQDPRTRTYEQYF
13	TRBV20-1	TRBJ1-4	NA	many	TGCAGTGCTAAGGGGGGGCCCAATGAAAAACTGTTTTTT	CSAKGGPNEKLFF
16	TRBV4-1	TRBJ1-2	NA	many	TGCGCCAGCAGCCAAGCTCCGACAGTCCCTGAAGGTGGCTACACCTTC	CASSQAPTVPEGGYTF
13	TRBV5-1	TRBJ1-2	NA	many	TGCGCCAGCAGCCCGGAGGGGGGGGCTGGCTACACCTTC	CASSPEGGAGYTF
19	TRBV3-1	TRBJ2-4	TRBD2	many	TGTGCCAGCAGCCGCAAGGTTGTCGGGACTAGCGGGACTAAAAACATTCAGTACTTC	CASSRKVVGTSGTKNIQYF
13	TRBV5-1	TRBJ2-2	NA	many	TGCGCCAGCAGCTTGTTTTTAGCCGGGGAGCTGTTTTTT	CASSLFLAGELFF
14	TRBV10-3	TRBJ1-2	NA	NA	TGTGCCATCAGGGACGGCTTGGCCTCGTATGGCTACACCTTC	CAIRDGLASYGYTF
15	TRBV28	TRBJ1-2	TRBD1	many	TGTGCCAGCAGTGCACTACCGGGACAGGGACGTGGCTACACCTTC	CASSALPGQGRGYTF
18	TRBV4-2	TRBJ2-2	TRBD2	many	TGTGCCAGCAGCCAGAGGACTAGCGGGACTTCGAACACCGGGGAGCTGTTTTTT	CASSQRTSGTSNTGELFF
18	TRBV7-8	TRBJ1-1	TRBD1	many	TGTGCCAGCAGCCCAAGGGCAGGACAGGGGGCCCTTGACACTGAAGCTTTCTTT	CASSPRAGQGALDTEAFF
15	TRBV10-3	TRBJ1-2	NA	many	TGTGCCATCAGCGCCGGGACGCCCGGCGGCTATGGCTACACCTTC	CAISAGTPGGYGYTF
17	TRBV3-1	TRBJ2-5	TRBD1	few	TGTGCCAGCAGCCCTTACCGCAGGGGGCGGCTAGGGGAGACCCAGTACTTC	CASSPYRRGRLGETQYF